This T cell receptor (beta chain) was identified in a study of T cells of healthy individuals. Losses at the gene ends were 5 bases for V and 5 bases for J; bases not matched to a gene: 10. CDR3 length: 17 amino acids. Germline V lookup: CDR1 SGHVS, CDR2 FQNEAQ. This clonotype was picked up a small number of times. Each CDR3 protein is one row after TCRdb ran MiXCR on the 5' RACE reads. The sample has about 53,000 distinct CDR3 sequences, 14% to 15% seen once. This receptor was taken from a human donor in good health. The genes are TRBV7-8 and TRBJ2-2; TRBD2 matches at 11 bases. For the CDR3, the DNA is TGTGCCAGCAGCAGCGGTACTAGCGGGAGATTGACCGGGGAGCTGTTTTTT. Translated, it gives CASSSGTSGRLTGELFF.